The rows below give T cell receptor beta chains drawn from one sample of a study of T cell clones after liver transplantation. Measured with immunoSEQ multiplex PCR; TCRdb has only the in-frame clones, and not every one. The sample lists roughly 70,000 clones, under 95% seen once, with 2% to 3% in the top ten. Sample: CD4+ T cells from blood, taken before liver transplant. These receptors originate from a human donor who received a liver transplant. Both conserved end residues are part of each CDR3. Fields, in order: V gene, D gene, clone size, J gene, CDR3 protein, CDR3 DNA. D genes are given only for firm matches. Clone size is stated in some rows and not others, as once, few, many or a class when expanded.

V gene: TRBV28
D gene: NA
clone size: NA
J gene: TRBJ2-1
CDR3 protein: CASSLRYNEQFF
CDR3 DNA: TGTGCCAGCAGTCTCAGGTACAATGAGCAGTTCTTC

V gene: TRBV5-1
D gene: TRBD2
clone size: NA
J gene: TRBJ2-1
CDR3 protein: CASGTSGIRSYNEQFF
CDR3 DNA: TGCGCCAGCGGGACTAGCGGGATTCGCTCCTACAATGAGCAGTTCTTC

V gene: TRBV7-2
D gene: NA
clone size: NA
J gene: TRBJ1-1
CDR3 protein: CASSLGGGGTEAFF
CDR3 DNA: TGTGCCAGCAGCTTAGGAGGGGGAGGGACTGAAGCTTTCTTT

V gene: TRBV6-5
D gene: NA
clone size: NA
J gene: TRBJ2-7
CDR3 protein: CASTQSRGEPYEQYF
CDR3 DNA: TGTGCCAGCACCCAATCAAGGGGGGAACCCTACGAGCAGTACTTC

V gene: TRBV5-1
D gene: TRBD1
clone size: NA
J gene: TRBJ1-2
CDR3 protein: CASGPGQGLNYGYTF
CDR3 DNA: TGCGCCAGTGGACCGGGACAGGGGTTGAACTATGGCTACACCTTC

V gene: TRBV5-4
D gene: TRBD2
clone size: NA
J gene: TRBJ2-7
CDR3 protein: CASSLGRGGSSEQYF
CDR3 DNA: TGTGCCAGCAGCCTAGGGCGGGGCGGGAGTTCCGAGCAGTACTTC

V gene: TRBV30
D gene: NA
clone size: NA
J gene: TRBJ1-4
CDR3 protein: CAWNPGFESLANEKLFF
CDR3 DNA: TGTGCCTGGAACCCGGGATTCGAGTCCCTGGCTAATGAAAAACTGTTTTTT

V gene: TRBV5-4
D gene: TRBD1
clone size: NA
J gene: TRBJ2-7
CDR3 protein: CASSTQGYEQYF
CDR3 DNA: TGTGCCAGCAGCACACAGGGGTACGAGCAGTACTTC

V gene: TRBV5-4
D gene: NA
clone size: NA
J gene: TRBJ2-1
CDR3 protein: CASRRESSYNEQFF
CDR3 DNA: TGTGCCAGCAGACGGGAGAGCTCCTACAATGAGCAGTTCTTC

V gene: TRBV21-1
D gene: NA
clone size: NA
J gene: TRBJ1-2
CDR3 protein: CASSSSEENGYTF
CDR3 DNA: TGTGCCAGCAGCAGTTCGGAAGAGAACGGCTACACCTTC

V gene: TRBV7-9
D gene: NA
clone size: NA
J gene: TRBJ2-7
CDR3 protein: CASSLVGGRGIYEQYF
CDR3 DNA: TGTGCCAGCAGCTTAGTGGGTGGTCGAGGGATCTACGAGCAGTACTTC

V gene: TRBV7-2
D gene: TRBD2
clone size: NA
J gene: TRBJ2-5
CDR3 protein: CASSSGLADGETQYF
CDR3 DNA: TGTGCCAGCAGCTCAGGACTAGCGGACGGGGAGACCCAGTACTTC

V gene: TRBV7-2
D gene: TRBD1
clone size: NA
J gene: TRBJ1-2
CDR3 protein: CASSSYDRGMYGYTF
CDR3 DNA: TGTGCCAGCAGCTCGTACGACAGGGGGATGTATGGCTACACCTTC

V gene: TRBV30
D gene: NA
clone size: NA
J gene: TRBJ1-1
CDR3 protein: CAWSVARGLNTEAFF
CDR3 DNA: TGTGCCTGGAGTGTAGCCCGGGGACTGAACACTGAAGCTTTCTTT

V gene: TRBV28
D gene: NA
clone size: NA
J gene: TRBJ1-5
CDR3 protein: CASSLWRQAEAQHF
CDR3 DNA: TGTGCCAGCAGTTTATGGCGGCAGGCTGAGGCCCAGCATTTT

V gene: TRBV19
D gene: TRBD1
clone size: NA
J gene: TRBJ1-5
CDR3 protein: CASSDRGRQPQHF
CDR3 DNA: TGTGCCAGTAGCGACAGGGGGCGTCAGCCCCAGCATTTT

V gene: TRBV7-3
D gene: TRBD1
clone size: NA
J gene: TRBJ2-1
CDR3 protein: CASSRGQGEQFF
CDR3 DNA: TGTGCCAGCAGCCGGGGACAGGGGGAGCAGTTCTTC

V gene: TRBV28
D gene: TRBD1
clone size: NA
J gene: TRBJ2-7
CDR3 protein: CASNTGGTYEQYF
CDR3 DNA: TGTGCCAGCAACACAGGGGGCACCTACGAGCAGTACTTC

V gene: TRBV19
D gene: NA
clone size: NA
J gene: TRBJ2-2
CDR3 protein: CASSSSQSGELFF
CDR3 DNA: TGTGCCAGTAGTAGTAGTCAGTCCGGGGAGCTGTTTTTT

V gene: TRBV29-1
D gene: NA
clone size: few
J gene: TRBJ1-1
CDR3 protein: CSVDLNAASEAFF
CDR3 DNA: TGCAGCGTTGATTTGAACGCGGCAAGTGAAGCTTTCTTT

V gene: TRBV5-1
D gene: NA
clone size: NA
J gene: TRBJ2-2
CDR3 protein: CASSLGNFVSVTGELFF
CDR3 DNA: TGCGCCAGCAGCTTGGGAAATTTCGTAAGCGTCACCGGGGAGCTGTTTTTT

V gene: TRBV4-3
D gene: TRBD2
clone size: NA
J gene: TRBJ2-3
CDR3 protein: CASSQESLAGAGDTQYF
CDR3 DNA: TGCGCCAGCAGCCAAGAATCGCTAGCGGGAGCGGGCGATACGCAGTATTTT

V gene: TRBV11-3
D gene: TRBD2
clone size: NA
J gene: TRBJ2-5
CDR3 protein: CASSTGTSGETQYF
CDR3 DNA: TGTGCCAGCAGTACCGGGACTAGCGGAGAGACCCAGTACTTC

V gene: TRBV6-1
D gene: TRBD1
clone size: NA
J gene: TRBJ2-3
CDR3 protein: CASSEAGDSGYTDTQYF
CDR3 DNA: TGTGCCAGCAGTGAAGCAGGGGACAGTGGGTACACAGATACGCAGTATTTT

V gene: TRBV5-1
D gene: NA
clone size: NA
J gene: TRBJ2-1
CDR3 protein: CASSLALESNEQFF
CDR3 DNA: TGCGCCAGCAGCTTGGCCCTGGAGAGCAATGAGCAGTTCTTC

V gene: TRBV6-1
D gene: NA
clone size: NA
J gene: TRBJ1-4
CDR3 protein: CASSTAGTNEKLFF
CDR3 DNA: TGTGCCAGCAGTACCGCCGGTACTAATGAAAAACTGTTTTTT

V gene: TRBV9
D gene: NA
clone size: few
J gene: TRBJ2-1
CDR3 protein: CASSVLGENEQFF
CDR3 DNA: TGTGCCAGCAGCGTATTAGGGGAGAATGAGCAGTTCTTC

V gene: TRBV2
D gene: NA
clone size: NA
J gene: TRBJ2-3
CDR3 protein: CASSPTRTDTQYF
CDR3 DNA: TGTGCCAGCAGTCCTACCCGCACAGATACGCAGTATTTT

V gene: TRBV28
D gene: TRBD1
clone size: NA
J gene: TRBJ1-2
CDR3 protein: CASSLSGQGLRNGYTF
CDR3 DNA: TGTGCCAGCAGTCTCTCGGGACAGGGTTTAAGAAATGGCTACACCTTC

V gene: TRBV27
D gene: NA
clone size: NA
J gene: TRBJ1-2
CDR3 protein: CASSLNTNYGYTF
CDR3 DNA: TGTGCCAGCAGTTTAAACACTAACTATGGCTACACCTTC

V gene: TRBV10-3
D gene: TRBD1
clone size: few
J gene: TRBJ1-2
CDR3 protein: CAISPSTGPEHGYTF
CDR3 DNA: TGTGCCATCAGTCCTTCGACAGGGCCGGAGCATGGCTACACCTTC

V gene: TRBV27
D gene: TRBD1
clone size: few
J gene: TRBJ1-3
CDR3 protein: CASSLRWTGGEAIYF
CDR3 DNA: TGTGCCAGTAGCCTTAGGTGGACAGGGGGCGAAGCCATATATTTT

V gene: TRBV29-1
D gene: NA
clone size: NA
J gene: TRBJ2-1
CDR3 protein: CSGRESEQFF
CDR3 DNA: TGCAGCGGCAGGGAATCTGAGCAGTTCTTC

V gene: TRBV19
D gene: TRBD1
clone size: NA
J gene: TRBJ2-4
CDR3 protein: CASSTTGGLPVNIQYF
CDR3 DNA: TGTGCCAGTAGTACTACAGGGGGCCTTCCGGTGAACATTCAGTACTTC

V gene: TRBV30
D gene: NA
clone size: NA
J gene: TRBJ1-6
CDR3 protein: CAWRLGGNPSPLHF
CDR3 DNA: TGTGCCTGGAGGTTGGGAGGGAATCCTTCACCCCTCCACTTT

V gene: TRBV6-5
D gene: TRBD2
clone size: NA
J gene: TRBJ2-7
CDR3 protein: CASSYGVAGSSYEQYF
CDR3 DNA: TGTGCCAGCAGTTACGGGGTAGCGGGTTCCTCCTACGAGCAGTACTTC